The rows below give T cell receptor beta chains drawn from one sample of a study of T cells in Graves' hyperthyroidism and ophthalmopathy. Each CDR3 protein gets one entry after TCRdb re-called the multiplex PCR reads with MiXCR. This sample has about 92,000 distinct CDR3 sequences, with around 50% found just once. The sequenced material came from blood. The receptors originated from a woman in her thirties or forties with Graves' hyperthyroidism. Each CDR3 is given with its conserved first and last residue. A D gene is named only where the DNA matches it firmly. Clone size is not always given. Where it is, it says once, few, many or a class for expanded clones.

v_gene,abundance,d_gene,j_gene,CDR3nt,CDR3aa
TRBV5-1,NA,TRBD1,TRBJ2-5,TGCGCCAGCAGCGCAGGGACAGGGCGGTACCAAGAGACCCAGTACTTC,CASSAGTGRYQETQYF
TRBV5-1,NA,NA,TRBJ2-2,TGCGCCAGCAGCTTGGACTCAAACACCGGGGGGCTGTTTTTT,CASSLDSNTGGLFF
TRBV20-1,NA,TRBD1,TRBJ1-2,TGCAGTAGTACAGGGGAGCGTCTATGCTACACCTTC,CSSTGERLCYTF
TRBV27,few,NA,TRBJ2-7,TGTGCCAGCAGTCTCGGTACTATTGTCCTTCGGCAGTACTTC,CASSLGTIVLRQYF
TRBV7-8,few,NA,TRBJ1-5,TGTGCCCTGGGGGCAGGGAGCGGAAATCAGCCCCAGCATTTT,CALGAGSGNQPQHF
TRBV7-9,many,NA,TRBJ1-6,TGTGCCAGCAGCTTTAGGGGAAATAATTCACCCCTCCACTTT,CASSFRGNNSPLHF
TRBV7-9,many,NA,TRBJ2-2,TGTGCCAGCAGCTTCAGCAATACAGGGTCCCTCACCGGGGAGCTGTTTTTT,CASSFSNTGSLTGELFF
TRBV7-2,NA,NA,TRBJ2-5,TGTGCCAGCAGCTTCATCGGGGCCTCGCAGACCCAGTACTTC,CASSFIGASQTQYF
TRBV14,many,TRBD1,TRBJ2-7,TGTGCCAGCAGCCAAGGCCCCGGGACAGGGGACTACGAGCAGTACTTC,CASSQGPGTGDYEQYF
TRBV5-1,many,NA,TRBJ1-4,TGCGCCAGCAGCTTGACAAACGGGAGAAGTGAAAAACTGTTTTTT,CASSLTNGRSEKLFF
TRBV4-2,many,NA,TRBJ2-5,TGTGCCAGCAGCCAAGGGGATAGCTTAGAGACCCAGTACTTC,CASSQGDSLETQYF